The clone carrying this T cell receptor (beta chain) has just a few counts. The record originates from a study of blood T cell repertoires in COVID-19. Study as a whole: Samples of COVID-19 (acute and convalescent) were obtained from the United States, Italy and Spain. Sources were T cells, B-cell-depleted T cells, or PBMCs; the material itself was cDNA or gDNA.

The germline gives CDR1 MNHEY, CDR2 SMNVEV (reference sequence). V was shortened by 6 bases and J by 0 bases, with 6 bases between the two germline ends. The CDR3 loop spans 14 amino acids. As handled by the study authors: Reference gene primers were amplified, and this amplification served to estimate nucleated cell counts. Method: immunoSEQ multiplex PCR; TCRdb's copy keeps in-frame clones and lacks some. V, J and clone size are those of that table, while D and trimming were read from the DNA. The top ten hold roughly 2% of the sample, which has some 120,000 clones, 55% to 75% seen once. V is TRBV27 and J is TRBJ2-6; D gene uncertain. What was sequenced was peripheral blood. This TCR was sampled from a woman aged 65 to 85 with acute or convalescent COVID-19. The CDR3 loop reads CASRANSGANVLTF. The CDR3 DNA reads TGTGCCAGCAGGGCAAACTCTGGGGCCAACGTCCTGACTTTC. Full variable domain (rest looked up from reference TRBV27 and TRBJ2-6): EAQVTQNPRYLITVTGKKLTVTCSQNMNHEYMSWYRQDPGLGLRQIYYSMNVEVTDKGDVPEGYKVSRKEKRNFPLILESPSPNQTSLYFCASRANSGANVLTFGAGSRLTVL.